The sequence of this TCR beta chain was determined in a study of shared clonotypes between healthy human individuals. The study, taken as a whole, reports: Larger estimated richness was generally seen in naive subsets than in memory subsets. The represented genetic and exposure-history diversity was limited by the small number of donors. Sharing across a handful of donors was seen in 4% to 5.5% of naive CD4 clonotypes.

Each donor was a Caucasian adult residing in Nashville, Tennessee. TCRdb's table, derived via immunoSEQ multiplex PCR, lists solely in-frame clones and lacks some. The sample yields about 680,000 clones, approximately 73% seen once. The CDR3 contains 16 residues. V was trimmed by 0 bases and J by 0 bases, leaving 11 bases between them. CDR1 and CDR2 from the germline V gene are MGHRA and YSYEKL. Notes on this clone: Antigen unknown.

This sequence was found in a woman aged 30 to 39 in good health. This chain joins TRBV4-1 and TRBJ1-1; no reliable D call. Sequencing used memory CD4+ T cells sorted from blood. Subset denoted: CD45RA-negative fraction. The CDR3: CASSQDIGRMNTEAFF. The CDR3 DNA reads TGCGCCAGCAGCCAAGACATCGGCAGGATGAACACTGAAGCTTTCTTT.